The present TCR beta chain was sequenced within a study of OX40 agonist ivuxolimab in advanced cancers. Across the study: Patients were infused with ivuxolimab every 2 weeks at 0.01 to 10 mg/kg.

Comments on this clone: Its cognate antigen is unknown.

The study, taken as a whole, reports: Fewer expanded clones were found on average in CD4+ than in CD8+ T cells.

TCRdb keeps only in-frame clones here, not all; method: immunoSEQ multiplex PCR. The sample carries 90,000 or so clones, less than 95% recorded once. Germline loops: CDR1 MGHRA, CDR2 YSYEKL. The V segment lost 8 bases and the J segment 3 bases; nucleotides outside the gene matches: 7. This CDR3 comprises 15 residues. The sequence derives from an adult with an advanced solid tumor such as melanoma, head and neck, liver or kidney cancer. The chain employs TRBV4-1 and TRBJ1-2, with 12 bases matching TRBD1. The sample here was CD4+ or CD8+ T cells sorted from blood, taken in a trial of the OX40 agonist ivuxolimab. CDR3 region: CASGTGGVLDYGYTF. The CDR3 bases are TGCGCCAGCGGGACAGGGGGCGTTTTGGACTATGGCTACACCTTC.